Described below is a single TCR beta chain sequence and its context. The sample belongs to a study of blood T cell repertoires in COVID-19. Background on the study: T cells, B-cell-depleted T cells, or PBMCs provided the cDNA or gDNA that served as material.

The data were produced by immunoSEQ multiplex PCR, yet TCRdb's version contains in-frame clones alone and is incomplete. The repertoire holds 250,000 or so clones, with over 80% as singletons. Allocation to cohorts depended on clinical history reported by the participants. A COVID-19 case was met by exposed participants within 2 weeks before study entry. The CDR3 extends over 11 amino acids. Germline V gene lookup returns CDR1 SGDLS and CDR2 YYNGEE. V was cut by 5 bases and J by 6 bases, with 8 bases left in between. This clonotype originated in a middle-aged woman who had been exposed to COVID-19. V is TRBV9 and J is TRBJ1-2; D might be TRBD1 (6 bases). Sequenced input: PBMCs or T cells enriched from blood (not recorded which). The DNA for the CDR3 is TGTGCCAGCAGGTACAGGGATGGCTACACCTTC. Its translation is CASRYRDGYTF.